The source of this TCR beta chain is a study of T cells in localized non-small cell lung cancer. In its sample, this clone was seen many times. Here immunoSEQ multiplex PCR was the method, and the copy in TCRdb shows in-frame clones only, minus some. This repertoire shows over 45,000 clones, approximately 86% found once; its top ten account for roughly a sixth. The germline CDR1 and CDR2 sequences are LNHNV and YYDKDF (reference sequence). CDR3 length: 14 residues. J was trimmed by 8 bases and V by 5 bases; bases with no gene match: 11. The TCR comes from a female donor with stage II lung adenocarcinoma. The V call is TRBV15, the J call TRBJ1-2; 7 nucleotides align to TRBD1. Sequences were derived from PBMCs, sampled before any cancer treatment. This CDR3 is CATSVTTGFGGYTF. The CDR3 DNA reads TGTGCCACCAGCGTCACGACAGGGTTTGGGGGCTACACCTTC. The whole variable domain, remainder taken from reference TRBV15 and TRBJ1-2, is DAMVIQNPRYQVTQFGKPVTLSCSQTLNHNVMYWYQQKSSQAPKLLFHYYDKDFNNEADTPDNFQSRRPNTSFCFLDIRSPGLGDTAMYLCATSVTTGFGGYTFGSGTRLTVV.